This record looks at one T cell receptor beta chain sequence and its context. No antigen is known for it. The source of the sample is a study of cytomegalovirus exposure and HLA in healthy donors. Study findings and constraints: The HLA-A and HLA-B alleles of most subjects were reportedly predicted accurately from TCR beta sequences. Reported results showed that the classifier diagnosed cytomegalovirus status with high specificity and sensitivity.

Trimming at V came to 9 bases and at J to 7 bases, leaving 11 bases not matched to a gene. The CDR3 consists of 15 residues. Germline V gene sequence: CDR1 MNHEY, CDR2 SMNVEV (reference sequence). The PCR ran on 60 Vbeta and 13 Jbeta primers. Sequencing used immunoSEQ multiplex PCR; TCRdb keeps in-frame clones, though not all of them. The sample consists of roughly 200,000 clones, roughly 87% of them appearing once. The chain employs TRBV27 and TRBJ2-2; 10 bases are a match to TRBD1. The TCR originated in a boy between 2 and 15 years old in good health and CMV-seronegative. The source material was PBMCs. CDR3 sequence (DNA): TGTGCCAGTTGTTCGACAGGGGGCTGGATCGGGGAGCTGTTTTTT. It encodes CASCSTGGWIGELFF.